This TCR beta chain was obtained from a study of T cells after yellow fever vaccination. The 5'RACE template-switching step produced TCR cDNA and added a universal primer site and UMIs. Using its own MiXCR run on the 5' RACE reads, TCRdb lists one record per CDR3 protein. The sample holds about 550,000 distinct CDR3 sequences; 15% to 20% are singletons and the top ten take roughly an eighth. The V gene's germline CDR1 is LNHNV and CDR2 YYDKDF (reference sequence). Trimming cost V 1 base and J 2 bases; bases outside gene matches: 7. This CDR3 is built from 17 residues. The V call is TRBV15, the J call TRBJ2-7, with 11 nucleotides matching TRBD2. The source of this sequence is a man younger than 45 who received the YFV17D yellow fever vaccine. The specimen was PBMCs, collected 15 days after the yellow fever booster vaccination. The CDR3 sequence is CATSRAIGTSGTYEQYF. The CDR3 DNA reads as TGTGCCACCAGCAGAGCAATAGGGACTAGCGGAACCTACGAGCAGTACTTC. Filled out from reference TRBV15 and TRBJ2-7, the complete variable domain reads DAMVIQNPRYQVTQFGKPVTLSCSQTLNHNVMYWYQQKSSQAPKLLFHYYDKDFNNEADTPDNFQSRRPNTSFCFLDIRSPGLGDTAMYLCATSRAIGTSGTYEQYFGPGTRLTVT.